The rows below give T cell receptor beta chains drawn from one sample of a study of blood T cells in healthy people across ages. TCRdb reprocessed the 5' RACE reads with MiXCR, giving one entry per CDR3 protein. This table has 800,000 to 950,000 distinct CDR3 sequences, under 35% appearing once. The same data also went into a second study, on T cells of mothers and their children.

Specimen: blood. These receptors were collected from a middle-aged woman in good health. Each CDR3 is given with its conserved first and last residue. The order of the fields is V gene, J gene, D gene, clone size, CDR3 protein, CDR3 DNA. A D gene is named only where the DNA matches it firmly. Clone size is shown for a subset of rows, as once, few, many or a class of expanded clone.

V gene: TRBV5-1; J gene: TRBJ1-4; D gene: TRBD1; clone size: few; CDR3 protein: CASSLAGTANYEKLFF; CDR3 DNA: TGCGCCAGCAGCTTGGCCGGGACAGCAAATTATGAAAAACTGTTTTTT
V gene: TRBV4-3; J gene: TRBJ1-1; D gene: .; clone size: .; CDR3 protein: CASTAGGVGDGWLEAFF; CDR3 DNA: TGCGCCAGCACAGCTGGGGGGGTGGGGGACGGATGGCTTGAAGCTTTCTTT
V gene: TRBV7-8; J gene: TRBJ2-1; D gene: TRBD2; clone size: .; CDR3 protein: CASSSPIVISGGAVDEQFF; CDR3 DNA: TGTGCCAGCAGCTCCCCTATCGTTATAAGCGGGGGGGCAGTCGATGAGCAGTTCTTC
V gene: TRBV7-9; J gene: TRBJ2-3; D gene: .; clone size: .; CDR3 protein: CASSFTGEADTQYF; CDR3 DNA: TGTGCCAGCAGCTTCACAGGGGAGGCAGATACGCAGTATTTT
V gene: TRBV21-1; J gene: TRBJ1-1; D gene: .; clone size: .; CDR3 protein: CASSKRANTEAFF; CDR3 DNA: TGTGCCAGCAGCAAAAGGGCGAACACTGAAGCTTTCTTT
V gene: TRBV24-1; J gene: TRBJ2-7; D gene: .; clone size: many; CDR3 protein: CATSEGASSYEQYF; CDR3 DNA: TGTGCCACCAGTGAGGGGGCGAGCTCCTACGAGCAGTACTTC
V gene: TRBV20-1; J gene: TRBJ2-7; D gene: TRBD1; clone size: many; CDR3 protein: CSARPTTGGYEQYF; CDR3 DNA: TGCAGTGCTAGACCAACTACAGGGGGCTACGAGCAGTACTTC
V gene: TRBV2; J gene: TRBJ1-1; D gene: .; clone size: few; CDR3 protein: CASSQESGTEAFF; CDR3 DNA: TGTGCCAGTAGTCAGGAGTCGGGGACTGAAGCTTTCTTT
V gene: TRBV5-5; J gene: TRBJ1-2; D gene: TRBD1; clone size: .; CDR3 protein: CASSLGQRPDYGYTF; CDR3 DNA: TGTGCCAGCAGTTTGGGACAGCGCCCGGACTATGGCTACACCTTC
V gene: TRBV24-1; J gene: TRBJ2-7; D gene: TRBD1; clone size: many; CDR3 protein: CATSDSGQLYEQYF; CDR3 DNA: TGTGCCACCAGTGATTCGGGACAGCTCTACGAGCAGTACTTC
V gene: TRBV5-1; J gene: TRBJ2-1; D gene: .; clone size: few; CDR3 protein: CASSLTAGHEQFF; CDR3 DNA: TGCGCCAGCAGCTTAACGGCCGGGCATGAGCAGTTCTTC
V gene: TRBV20-1; J gene: TRBJ2-1; D gene: TRBD2; clone size: .; CDR3 protein: CSATSGGLGSEQFF; CDR3 DNA: TGCAGTGCTACCAGCGGGGGGCTGGGGAGTGAGCAGTTCTTC
V gene: TRBV20-1; J gene: TRBJ2-1; D gene: .; clone size: few; CDR3 protein: CSARPLGYNEQFF; CDR3 DNA: TGCAGTGCTAGACCGCTCGGTTACAATGAGCAGTTCTTC
V gene: TRBV3-1; J gene: TRBJ1-2; D gene: .; clone size: few; CDR3 protein: CASSQRQAEAYTF; CDR3 DNA: TGTGCCAGCAGCCAGCGGCAGGCCGAAGCCTACACCTTC
V gene: TRBV6-6; J gene: TRBJ1-1; D gene: TRBD1; clone size: .; CDR3 protein: CANRGSTGNTEAFF; CDR3 DNA: TGTGCCAACAGGGGATCGACAGGGAACACTGAAGCTTTCTTT
V gene: TRBV20-1; J gene: TRBJ2-7; D gene: TRBD1; clone size: many; CDR3 protein: CSAPQGVSYEQYF; CDR3 DNA: TGCAGTGCCCCCCAGGGGGTCTCCTACGAGCAGTACTTC
V gene: TRBV28; J gene: TRBJ1-1; D gene: .; clone size: few; CDR3 protein: CASNTAQGFAEAFF; CDR3 DNA: TGTGCCAGCAATACCGCTCAGGGTTTCGCTGAAGCTTTCTTT
V gene: TRBV20-1; J gene: TRBJ2-1; D gene: .; clone size: few; CDR3 protein: CSASGWGSYNEQFF; CDR3 DNA: TGCAGTGCTAGCGGGTGGGGTTCCTACAATGAGCAGTTCTTC
V gene: TRBV5-1; J gene: TRBJ2-3; D gene: .; clone size: .; CDR3 protein: CASSLDYGAALSTDTQYF; CDR3 DNA: TGCGCCAGCAGCTTGGATTACGGGGCAGCTCTCTCCACAGATACGCAGTATTTT
V gene: TRBV10-3; J gene: TRBJ2-1; D gene: .; clone size: few; CDR3 protein: CAITELGAEQFF; CDR3 DNA: TGTGCCATCACCGAACTAGGAGCTGAGCAGTTCTTC
V gene: TRBV11-2; J gene: TRBJ2-5; D gene: .; clone size: many; CDR3 protein: CASSLLIINQETQYF; CDR3 DNA: TGTGCCAGCAGCTTACTGATCATAAACCAAGAGACCCAGTACTTC
V gene: TRBV29-1; J gene: TRBJ2-2; D gene: .; clone size: .; CDR3 protein: CSVFSGLTGELFF; CDR3 DNA: TGCAGCGTTTTTTCCGGTCTCACCGGGGAGCTGTTTTTT
V gene: TRBV3-1; J gene: TRBJ2-3; D gene: TRBD2; clone size: many; CDR3 protein: CASSQDSGGASTDTQYF; CDR3 DNA: TGTGCCAGCAGCCAAGATAGCGGGGGGGCTAGCACAGATACGCAGTATTTT
V gene: TRBV20-1; J gene: TRBJ1-2; D gene: .; clone size: few; CDR3 protein: CSARPPGQLHGYTF; CDR3 DNA: TGCAGTGCTAGGCCCCCCGGGCAACTCCATGGCTACACCTTC
V gene: TRBV5-1; J gene: TRBJ2-5; D gene: TRBD2; clone size: .; CDR3 protein: CASSLVGGGAPETQYF; CDR3 DNA: TGCGCCAGCAGCTTGGTTGGCGGGGGAGCCCCAGAGACCCAGTACTTC
V gene: TRBV5-5; J gene: TRBJ2-1; D gene: TRBD1; clone size: few; CDR3 protein: CASSLSGQWDNEQFF; CDR3 DNA: TGTGCCAGCAGCTTGTCGGGACAGTGGGACAATGAGCAGTTCTTC
V gene: TRBV4-3; J gene: TRBJ2-3; D gene: TRBD2; clone size: many; CDR3 protein: CASSQVGRGTQYF; CDR3 DNA: TGCGCCAGCAGCCAAGTCGGGAGGGGTACGCAGTATTTT
V gene: TRBV7-8; J gene: TRBJ1-1; D gene: TRBD1; clone size: .; CDR3 protein: CASSLYPTGVTEAFF; CDR3 DNA: TGTGCCAGCAGCTTATACCCAACAGGGGTCACTGAAGCTTTCTTT
V gene: TRBV29-1; J gene: TRBJ1-1; D gene: .; clone size: few; CDR3 protein: CSAFRANTEAFF; CDR3 DNA: TGCAGCGCCTTTAGGGCAAACACTGAAGCTTTCTTT
V gene: TRBV20-1; J gene: TRBJ2-5; D gene: .; clone size: .; CDR3 protein: CSAGGDSQETQYF; CDR3 DNA: TGCAGTGCTGGCGGGGACAGCCAAGAGACCCAGTACTTC
V gene: TRBV9; J gene: TRBJ1-4; D gene: TRBD1; clone size: .; CDR3 protein: CASSVGQGANEKLFF; CDR3 DNA: TGTGCCAGCAGCGTTGGACAGGGAGCTAATGAAAAACTGTTTTTT
V gene: TRBV28; J gene: TRBJ2-5; D gene: TRBD1; clone size: many; CDR3 protein: CASRQGRHHQETQYF; CDR3 DNA: TGTGCCAGCAGACAGGGGCGACACCACCAAGAGACCCAGTACTTC
V gene: TRBV29-1; J gene: TRBJ2-1; D gene: .; clone size: few; CDR3 protein: CSVDASGTEFF; CDR3 DNA: TGCAGCGTTGACGCGTCAGGGACGGAGTTCTTC
V gene: TRBV20-1; J gene: TRBJ1-1; D gene: TRBD1; clone size: .; CDR3 protein: CSARDPRQGSTEAFF; CDR3 DNA: TGCAGTGCTAGAGATCCTCGACAGGGATCGACTGAAGCTTTCTTT
V gene: TRBV20-1; J gene: TRBJ2-1; D gene: TRBD2; clone size: many; CDR3 protein: CSARDILAGGWNEQFF; CDR3 DNA: TGCAGTGCTAGAGATATTTTAGCGGGGGGGTGGAATGAGCAGTTCTTC
V gene: TRBV21-1; J gene: TRBJ2-7; D gene: .; clone size: few; CDR3 protein: CAAYRDRDYEQYF; CDR3 DNA: TGTGCCGCCTACCGGGACAGGGACTACGAGCAGTACTTC
V gene: TRBV27; J gene: TRBJ2-3; D gene: .; clone size: many; CDR3 protein: CASSLSRVGDTQYF; CDR3 DNA: TGTGCCAGCAGTTTGAGCAGGGTTGGAGATACGCAGTATTTT
V gene: TRBV4-3; J gene: TRBJ2-1; D gene: .; clone size: many; CDR3 protein: CASSLRGASEQFF; CDR3 DNA: TGCGCCAGCAGCCTTCGGGGGGCTAGTGAGCAGTTCTTC
V gene: TRBV18; J gene: TRBJ2-1; D gene: .; clone size: .; CDR3 protein: CASSPLQGVEQFF; CDR3 DNA: TGTGCCAGCTCACCACTACAGGGAGTTGAGCAGTTCTTC
V gene: TRBV29-1; J gene: TRBJ1-2; D gene: .; clone size: few; CDR3 protein: CSAVRSGDGYTF; CDR3 DNA: TGCAGCGCCGTCCGGTCGGGGGACGGCTACACCTTC
V gene: TRBV28; J gene: TRBJ2-7; D gene: .; clone size: many; CDR3 protein: CASSSRTKNIYEQYF; CDR3 DNA: TGTGCCAGCAGTTCGCGTACGAAAAATATTTACGAGCAGTACTTC
V gene: TRBV5-1; J gene: TRBJ2-1; D gene: .; clone size: .; CDR3 protein: CASSLVPGGDEQFF; CDR3 DNA: TGCGCCAGCAGCTTGGTGCCCGGAGGCGATGAGCAGTTCTTC
V gene: TRBV7-2; J gene: TRBJ1-2; D gene: .; clone size: few; CDR3 protein: CASSLEGVRALYGYTF; CDR3 DNA: TGTGCCAGCAGCCTCGAGGGGGTCAGGGCCCTCTATGGCTACACCTTC
V gene: TRBV7-2; J gene: TRBJ1-1; D gene: .; clone size: few; CDR3 protein: CASSLDVSEAFF; CDR3 DNA: TGTGCCAGCAGCTTAGACGTGTCGGAAGCTTTCTTT
V gene: TRBV7-3; J gene: TRBJ2-1; D gene: .; clone size: .; CDR3 protein: CASSARSGNEQFF; CDR3 DNA: TGTGCCAGCAGCGCCCGCTCTGGCAATGAGCAGTTCTTC
V gene: TRBV6-1; J gene: TRBJ1-1; D gene: .; clone size: few; CDR3 protein: CASSPLSRGGDTEAFF; CDR3 DNA: TGTGCCAGCAGTCCCCTGTCTAGGGGGGGGGACACTGAAGCTTTCTTT
V gene: TRBV28; J gene: TRBJ1-1; D gene: TRBD1; clone size: few; CDR3 protein: CASSLLDRGLSFF; CDR3 DNA: TGTGCCAGCAGTTTATTAGACAGGGGTCTGTCTTTCTTT
V gene: TRBV2; J gene: TRBJ2-1; D gene: TRBD1; clone size: .; CDR3 protein: CASSNRDSNDNEQFF; CDR3 DNA: TGTGCCAGCAGCAACCGGGACAGTAACGACAATGAGCAGTTCTTC
V gene: TRBV5-1; J gene: TRBJ1-1; D gene: TRBD1; clone size: .; CDR3 protein: CASSHSGQGRMYTEAFF; CDR3 DNA: TGCGCCAGCAGCCACTCCGGACAGGGAAGGATGTACACTGAAGCTTTCTTT
V gene: TRBV7-3; J gene: TRBJ2-1; D gene: TRBD2; clone size: many; CDR3 protein: CASSQSSGSSYNEQFF; CDR3 DNA: TGTGCCAGCAGCCAATCTAGCGGTTCTTCCTACAATGAGCAGTTCTTC
V gene: TRBV6-1; J gene: TRBJ1-6; D gene: TRBD1; clone size: few; CDR3 protein: CAGTGRVGSPLHF; CDR3 DNA: TGTGCCGGGACAGGACGAGTTGGTTCACCCCTCCACTTT
V gene: TRBV4-3; J gene: TRBJ1-2; D gene: TRBD1; clone size: .; CDR3 protein: CASSQEGQTNYYTF; CDR3 DNA: TGCGCCAGCAGCCAAGAGGGACAGACAAACTACTACACCTTC
V gene: TRBV6-5; J gene: TRBJ2-5; D gene: TRBD2; clone size: many; CDR3 protein: CASRVLGAGGTQYF; CDR3 DNA: TGTGCCAGCAGGGTCCTAGGAGCGGGGGGGACCCAGTACTTC